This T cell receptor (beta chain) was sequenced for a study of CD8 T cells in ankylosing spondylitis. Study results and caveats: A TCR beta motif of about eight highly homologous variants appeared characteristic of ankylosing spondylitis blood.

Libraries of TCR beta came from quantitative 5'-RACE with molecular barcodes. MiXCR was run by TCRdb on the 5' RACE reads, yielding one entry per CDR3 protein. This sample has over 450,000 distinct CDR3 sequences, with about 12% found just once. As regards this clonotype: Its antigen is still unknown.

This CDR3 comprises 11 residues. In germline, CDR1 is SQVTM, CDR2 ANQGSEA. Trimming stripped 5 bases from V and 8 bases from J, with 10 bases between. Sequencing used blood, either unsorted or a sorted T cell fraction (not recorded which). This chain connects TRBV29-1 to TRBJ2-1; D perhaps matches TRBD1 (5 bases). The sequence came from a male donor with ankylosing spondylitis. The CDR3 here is CSVLRGHEQFF. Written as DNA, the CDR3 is TGCAGCGTTTTAAGGGGTCATGAGCAGTTCTTC.